This TCR beta chain stems from a study of CD4 T cell repertoires in COVID-19. Sequencing was performed with immunoSEQ multiplex PCR; in TCRdb, only in-frame clones are kept and a portion is missing. Of fewer than 100,000 clones in the sample, around four fifths were seen once. General study findings and limits: Suggested intraclonal diversification: top SARS-CoV-2-reactive clonotypes appeared in two or three memory subsets.

Sequencing was done directly on freshly isolated, uncultured memory T cells. Germline CDR1 reads MNHEY; CDR2 reads SVGAGI. There are 14 residues in the CDR3. The V and J ends lost 6 bases and 1 base respectively, with 12 bases between them. Details on this clone: Its antigen is undetermined.

This TCR derives from a human donor who had COVID-19. The chain has TRBV6-5 and TRBJ2-5, with D possibly matching TRBD1 (6 bases). The material sequenced was CD4+ T cells from peripheral blood, taken after recovery from COVID-19. CDR3: CASRDSGVQETQYF. CDR3 DNA: TGTGCCAGCAGAGATTCAGGGGTCCAAGAGACCCAGTACTTC.